This T cell receptor (beta chain) was captured in a study of OX40 agonist ivuxolimab in advanced cancers. Study summary: Intravenous ivuxolimab was administered to patients every 2 weeks at 0.01 to 10 mg/kg.

Clones were read by immunoSEQ multiplex PCR, and TCRdb kept only the in-frame ones, dropping some. The table lists approximately 91,000 clones, 70% to 90% of them singletons. This clone was found a few times. Germline loops: CDR1 ENHRY, CDR2 SYGVKD. The CDR3 is 15 amino acids. Trimming stripped 0 bases from V and 8 bases from J, with 11 bases between. Source: CD4+ or CD8+ T cells sorted from blood, taken in a trial of the OX40 agonist ivuxolimab. The chain links TRBV10-3 to TRBJ1-6, with D unclear. The receptor comes from an adult with an advanced solid tumor such as melanoma, head and neck, liver or kidney cancer. The CDR3 DNA sequence: TGTGCCATCAGTGAGTCGCTACTATCGGATTCACCCCTCCACTTT. Amino acids: CAISESLLSDSPLHF.